One and the same sample provided the 5 T cell receptor beta chains below, sequenced in a study of blood T cell repertoires in COVID-19. Produced via immunoSEQ multiplex PCR; TCRdb's table is partial and in-frame only. Here the sample spans almost 350,000 clones, roughly 90% being singletons. Specimen: PBMCs or T cells enriched from blood (not recorded which). These receptors originate from a woman aged 30 to 39 who had been exposed to COVID-19.

The chain has TRBV7-3 and TRBJ2-1, with 12 bases aligning to TRBD2. Germline CDR1 reads SGHTA; CDR2 reads FQGTGA. V trimming: 8 bases; J trimming: 7 bases; junction bases outside the gene matches: 3. This CDR3 is 13 amino acids long. The CDR3 DNA reads as TGTGCCAGCGCTAGCGGGAGGGGTAATGAGCAGTTCTTC. It is translated as CASASGRGNEQFF. Full variable domain (missing parts from reference TRBV7-3 and TRBJ2-1): GAGVSQTPSNKVTEKGKYVELRCDPISGHTALYWYRQSLGQGPEFLIYFQGTGAADDSGLPNDRFFAVRPEGSVSTLKIQRTERGDSAVYLCASASGRGNEQFFGPGTRLTVL.

The chain links TRBV7-2 to TRBJ2-7, with a tentative D call TRBD1 (6 bases). The CDR3 loop spans 15 amino acids. Germline V gene sequence: CDR1 SGHTA, CDR2 FQGNSA. The V gene lost 2 bases and the J gene lost 2 bases, with 13 bases spanning the gap. CDR3 bases: TGTGCCAGCAGCTTAAGGCCAGGGGCCCCCTACGAGCAGTACTTC. Amino acids: CASSLRPGAPYEQYF.

The chain employs TRBV6-6 and TRBJ2-1, with 7 bases fitting TRBD2. The CDR3 runs 18 residues. After removal of 5 bases from V and 3 bases from J, the junction contained 16 bases not matched to a gene. Germline lookup yields CDR1 MNHNY and CDR2 SVGAGI (reference sequence). The CDR3 nucleotides read TGTGCCAGCAGTCGCGTAGGGGTGGGGAGGGTTTTCTACAATGAGCAGTTCTTC. It codes for CASSRVGVGRVFYNEQFF.

The rearrangement links TRBV19 to TRBJ1-2; 9 bases are shared with TRBD1. This CDR3 spans 15 amino acids. Trimming cost V 6 bases and J 2 bases; bases outside gene matches: 7. From germline, CDR1 is LNHDA and CDR2 SQIVND (reference sequence). CDR3 sequence reads: CASRPHDRGNYGYTF. The CDR3 DNA follows: TGTGCCAGTAGGCCTCACGACAGGGGGAACTATGGCTACACCTTC.

This chain connects TRBV6-5 to TRBJ2-7; 10 bases map to TRBD1. The CDR3 runs 15 residues. With 5 bases clipped from V and 3 bases from J, the junction kept 7 bases outside the gene matches. Germline V gene sequence: CDR1 MNHEY, CDR2 SVGAGI. CDR3 loop: CASSITGTGVYEQYF. The CDR3 DNA reads as TGTGCCAGCAGTATTACCGGGACAGGGGTCTACGAGCAGTACTTC.